This T cell receptor (beta chain) was sequenced in a study of T cell responses to AZD1222 COVID-19 vaccine. Clones were read by immunoSEQ multiplex PCR, and TCRdb kept only the in-frame ones, dropping some. The data hold 65,000 to 100,000 clones, with around nine tenths observed a single time. CDR1 and CDR2 from the germline V gene are SGHRS and YFSETQ. The CDR3 contains 15 residues. With 4 bases removed from V and 3 bases from J, the gap between germline ends came to 16 bases. Study conclusions and caveats: Once two AZD1222 doses were given, Spike-specific TCR breadth and depth went up. Regions left unmutated in variants are reportedly the target of nearly half of spike-specific TCRs.

Of note for this clone: The antigen is unknown.

J is TRBJ2-5 and V is TRBV5-1, with D unresolved. This receptor was taken from an adult who received the AZD1222 COVID-19 vaccine. This material consisted of peripheral blood, taken 28 days after the second AZD1222 dose. The CDR3 region is CASSRTAGPKETQYF. The CDR3 DNA follows: TGCGCCAGCAGCCGAACGGCAGGTCCAAAAGAGACCCAGTACTTC.